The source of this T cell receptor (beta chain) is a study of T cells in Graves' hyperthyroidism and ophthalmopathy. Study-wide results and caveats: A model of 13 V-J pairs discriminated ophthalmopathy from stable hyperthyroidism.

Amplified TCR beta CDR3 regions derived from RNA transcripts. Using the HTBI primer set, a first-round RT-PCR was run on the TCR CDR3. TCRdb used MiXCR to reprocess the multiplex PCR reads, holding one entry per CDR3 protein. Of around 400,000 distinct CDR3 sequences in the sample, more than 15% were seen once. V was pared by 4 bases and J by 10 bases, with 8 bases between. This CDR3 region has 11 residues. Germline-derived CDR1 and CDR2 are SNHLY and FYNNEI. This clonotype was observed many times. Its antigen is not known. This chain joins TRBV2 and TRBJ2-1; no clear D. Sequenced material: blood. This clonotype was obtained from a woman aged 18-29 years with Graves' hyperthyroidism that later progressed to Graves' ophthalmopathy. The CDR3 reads CASSGPREQFF. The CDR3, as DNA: TGTGCCAGCAGTGGACCGCGAGAGCAGTTCTTC.